These 5 T cell receptor beta chains came from one sample sequenced in a study of T-cell memory formation after mild COVID-19. MiXCR, applied by TCRdb to the 5' RACE reads, yields one record per CDR3 protein. This sample has about 290,000 distinct CDR3 sequences; more than 15% occur once, and the top ten carry roughly 22%. The specimen sequenced was PBMCs or a T cell subset sorted from them (not recorded which). All receptors come from a man younger than 35 who had mild COVID-19 (a few samples of this study predate the infection). Cell type and time point are not known.

This clonotype was counted many times. J is TRBJ1-2 and V is TRBV11-1; D not resolved. This CDR3 has 16 amino acids. Trimming removed 6 bases at V and 7 bases at J, with 24 bases between. Germline V gives CDR1 SGHAT, CDR2 FQDESV (reference sequence). CDR3 nucleotide sequence: TGTGCCAGCAGTCCGGACCGTCGGGCCTCATACGGTGGCTACACCTTC. Its protein is CASSPDRRASYGGYTF.

The genes are TRBV5-1 and TRBJ2-5, with D perhaps matching TRBD1 (5 bases). CDR1 and CDR2 from the germline V gene are SGHRS and YFSETQ. The V end was cut by 0 bases, the J end by 5 bases, with 11 bases between. This CDR3 comprises 14 residues. For the CDR3, the DNA is TGCGCCAGCAGCTTGGAGTCAGGGAAGGAGACCCAGTACTTC. Its protein is CASSLESGKETQYF.

This chain's CDR3 is CASSRDVSYEQYV. In nucleotides, the CDR3 is TGTGCCAGCAGCCGTGACGTCTCCTACGAGCAGTACGTC. The rearrangement links TRBV11-1 to TRBJ2-7; D gene unclear. The CDR3 has 13 residues. V lost 5 bases and J lost 0, with 8 bases in between. The germline V gene encodes CDR1 SGHAT and CDR2 FQDESV (reference sequence).

This clonotype was seen at least ten times. J is TRBJ2-1 and V is TRBV27; D might be TRBD1 (5 bases). Germline CDR1 MNHEY, CDR2 SMNVEV (reference sequence). The CDR3 has 13 residues. Trimming left V 11 bases short and J 3 bases short, with 14 bases between. CDR3 in amino acids: CASRQSGYNEQFF. The DNA of the CDR3 is TGTGCCTCCCGACAGTCTGGCTACAATGAGCAGTTCTTC.

The chain links TRBV11-2 to TRBJ2-5, with 7 bases that match TRBD1. The length of the CDR3 is 15 residues. Germline CDR1 and CDR2: SGHAT and FQNNGV. V dropped 5 bases and J dropped 5; count of bases not matched to a gene: 11. Here the CDR3 reads CASSVPGQSHETQYF. The CDR3 coding sequence is TGTGCCAGCAGCGTACCGGGACAGTCTCACGAGACCCAGTACTTC.